This T cell receptor (beta chain) appears in the sequencing data of a study of Tregs in tolerant kidney transplant recipients (dated by TCRdb to about 2019). Describing the broader study: TCRbeta sequencing was used in the study to identify donor-specific regulatory T cells before combined kidney and bone marrow transplantation, and the identified cells were then tracked after transplant. TCRbeta repertoire sequencing was used in a few healthy controls to compare several ways of expanding Tregs specific for an allogeneic donor. Findings and caveats that apply to the study as a whole: The most biologically relevant and donor-specific TCRbeta repertoire appeared to be identified by expanding Tregs with activated donor B cells. Biological reproducibility was not examined directly, but technical replication error appeared to be minimal. The study was limited by small patient numbers, and the findings need validation in larger populations and under other immunosuppression protocols.

For TCRbeta CDR3 sequencing, genomic DNA was extracted from sorted cells using the QIAGEN DNeasy Blood and Tissue Kit. High-throughput TCRbeta CDR3 sequencing, which included PCR amplification with bias correction and internal controls, was done commercially through immunoSEQ. In the source study's methods: Unique productive TCRbeta sequences were defined by CDR3 nucleotide sequence when primers matched and otherwise by CDR3 amino acid sequence together with Vbeta and Jbeta genes. To correct sorting error, sequences shared between sorted populations at a frequency ratio of 2:1 or less were removed; the rest were assigned to the higher population. A sequence counted as donor-reactive if, in CFSE-low cells, the sequence had a frequency of at least 0.01% and was expanded at least 5-fold compared with unstimulated cells. Repertoire divergence was quantified by Jensen-Shannon divergence calculated from the top 100 TCRbeta sequences ranked by frequency. For samples with multiple sequencing runs, sorting error was corrected separately for each run before the runs were pooled. TCRdb took over this immuneACCESS table, retaining in-frame rearrangements with V and J assigned. Such tables are incomplete; in checked studies, under half of the missing clones stem from an unresolved V gene, and the remainder is unexplained. That table furnishes V, J and clone size, whereas the DNA furnished D and trimming. Within this sample are approximately 260,000 clones, with 84% of them counted one time only. Together, the top ten hold around 0.68% of the sample.

Thawed PBMCs were FACS-sorted into unstimulated Tregs (CD4+CD25+CD127-), CD4+ non-Tregs (CD4+CD25-), CD4 cells and CD8 cells. Blood from healthy controls was obtained either from healthy volunteers or as purchased buffy coats. Healthy control blood was processed to PBMCs with a Ficoll density gradient and then cryopreserved, whereas patient PBMCs were collected both before and after transplant. The V end loses 5 bases and the J end loses 0 bases, and a stretch of 17 bases separates them. The CDR3 sequence holds 17 residues, the cysteine and phenylalanine included. The only DNA kept is the CDR3, 51 bases in frame from the first base. The CDR1 and CDR2 encoded by the germline V gene (reference sequence) are LNHDA and SQIVND. As for this clone: This receptor's antigen is unknown. Qualities for individual bases were not recorded, and no much larger clone is one base off.

Sequencing was done on a sample of CD4+ T cells from blood. The origin of this receptor is a human donor in good health. This chain is built from TRBV19 and TRBJ1-3, with TRBD1 as a weak D call on 5 bases. Here the CDR3 is given as CASSFRQGSASGNTIYF. The bases are TGTGCCAGTAGTTTTCGGCAGGGAAGCGCCTCTGGAAACACCATATATTTT.